This TCR beta chain was sequenced in a study of blood T cell repertoires in COVID-19. Using immunoSEQ multiplex PCR, the repertoire was profiled, and TCRdb retains in-frame clones only, with some absent. The sample has approximately 350,000 clones, around 92% seen once; the top ten hold about 3%. Trimming at V came to 6 bases and at J to 2 bases, leaving 4 bases not matched to a gene. The CDR3 sequence is 13 residues long. Specimen: peripheral blood. This TCR was sampled from a woman in her twenties or thirties with COVID-19, enrolled during active disease. The chain joins TRBV12-3 or TRBV12-4 to TRBJ2-7; 7 nucleotides align to TRBD1. The CDR3 DNA reads as TGTGCCAGCAGCCGAACAGGGGCCTACGAGCAGTACTTC. Translated, it gives CASSRTGAYEQYF.